What follows are 28 T cell receptor beta chains derived from one specimen sequenced in a study of identical twins. TCRdb re-analysed the 5' RACE reads in MiXCR, keeping a single row per CDR3 protein. The sample lists more than 350,000 distinct CDR3 sequences, approximately 8.8% occurring once. Sequences were obtained from naive T cells sorted from blood. The receptors originated from a woman aged 45-65 years in good health.

The J gene is TRBJ1-3, the V gene TRBV6-5; D is uncertain. This CDR3 comprises 15 residues. Germline V gene sequence: CDR1 MNHEY, CDR2 SVGAGI. With 2 bases removed from V and 0 bases from J, the gap between germline ends came to 8 bases. The CDR3: CASSYTQVSGNTIYF. As DNA, the CDR3 is TGTGCCAGCAGTTACACCCAGGTCTCTGGAAACACCATATATTTT.

This clonotype has ten or more counts. The chain is built from TRBV12-3 or TRBV12-4 and TRBJ2-3; D is ambiguous. This CDR3 comprises 13 residues. The V end was cut by 3 bases, the J end by 2 bases, with 6 bases between. The CDR3 region is CASSFRVTDTQYF. The CDR3 region has the DNA TGTGCCAGCAGTTTCCGGGTCACAGATACGCAGTATTTT.

The chain links TRBV5-5 to TRBJ1-2; 10 positions agree with TRBD1. From germline, CDR1 is SGHKS and CDR2 YYEKEE (reference sequence). The ends lost 4 bases at V and 2 bases at J; junction bases unmatched: 5. This CDR3 contains 15 residues. CDR3 in amino acids: CASSEGTGANYGYTF. The CDR3, as DNA: TGTGCCAGCAGCGAAGGGACAGGGGCAAACTATGGCTACACCTTC. The full variable domain, its missing parts supplied by reference TRBV5-5 and TRBJ1-2, is DAGVTQSPTHLIKTRGQQVTLRCSPISGHKSVSWYQQVLGQGPQFIFQYYEKEERGRGNFPDRFSARQFPNYSSELNVNALLLGDSALYLCASSEGTGANYGYTFGSGTRLTVV.

This clonotype was recorded at least ten times. J is TRBJ2-1 and V is TRBV14; D might be TRBD1 (6 bases). V lost 6 bases and J 3 bases, leaving 12 bases between the germline ends. In germline, CDR1 is SGHDN, CDR2 FVKESK. The CDR3 is 14 amino acids. The CDR3 reads CASSQDSLYNEQFF. In DNA form, the CDR3 reads TGTGCCAGCAGTCAGGACAGCCTCTACAATGAGCAGTTCTTC.

This clonotype was observed a handful of times. This rearrangement joins TRBV12-3 or TRBV12-4 to TRBJ1-5; D is perhaps TRBD1 (5 bases). This CDR3 has 14 residues. Trimming removed 1 base from V and 8 bases from J, with 12 bases in between. The CDR3 DNA reads as TGTGCCAGCAGTTTAGAAAGTGAGGGGAAGCCCCAGCATTTT. Translating it yields CASSLESEGKPQHF.

This clonotype showed up many times. This chain links TRBV6-2 or TRBV6-3 with TRBJ2-7; the match to TRBD1 covers 7 bases. The germline gives CDR1 MNHEY, CDR2 SVGEGT. CDR3 length: 13 amino acids. With 5 bases clipped from V and 5 bases from J, the junction kept 6 bases outside the gene matches. For the CDR3, the DNA is TGTGCCAGCAGTGCAGGGGGTATTCACGAGCAGTACGTC. Amino acid sequence: CASSAGGIHEQYV.

The table lists this clonotype with a few counts. V usage is TRBV9 and J usage is TRBJ2-7; a weak D match, TRBD2 (5 bases). The CDR3 has 15 residues. Deletions cut 0 bases from V and 3 bases from J, with 13 bases between. CDR1 SGDLS and CDR2 YYNGEE come from the germline V gene. For the CDR3, the DNA is TGTGCCAGCAGCGTAGGAGGGAACCCTCACTACGAGCAGTACTTC. This sequence encodes CASSVGGNPHYEQYF. The full variable domain, its missing parts supplied by reference TRBV9 and TRBJ2-7, is DSGVTQTPKHLITATGQRVTLRCSPRSGDLSVYWYQQSLDQGLQFLIQYYNGEERAKGNILERFSAQQFPDLHSELNLSSLELGDSALYFCASSVGGNPHYEQYFGPGTRLTVT.

The chain combines TRBV6-1 with TRBJ2-2; D may be TRBD2 (6 bases). The CDR3 sequence is 16 residues long. The V end lost 8 bases, the J end lost 3 bases, and 19 bases lay between the germline ends. CDR1 is MNHNS and CDR2 is SASEGT in the germline V gene. The CDR3 nucleotides read TGTGCCAGCTGCCCGGCGGGGCAGGGCTACACCGGGGAGCTGTTTTTT. It is translated as CASCPAGQGYTGELFF.

About this clonotype itself: The CDR3 end shows no conserved phenylalanine or tryptophan, and so a read error is likely. The V gene is TRBV28, the J gene TRBJ2-7; D is unclear. The CDR3 runs to 14 residues. CDR1 and CDR2 (germline): MDHEN, SYDVKM. V lost 2 bases to trimming and J lost 2 bases, with 10 bases between them. This chain's CDR3 is CASSLPGPTYEQYD. CDR3 bases: TGTGCCAGCAGTTTACCCGGACCCACCTACGAGCAGTACGAC.

This clonotype has just a few counts. This rearrangement joins TRBV27 to TRBJ2-3, with D possibly TRBD1 on 5 matching bases. This CDR3 is 16 amino acids long. CDR1 and CDR2 (germline): MNHEY, SMNVEV (reference sequence). V dropped 0 bases and J dropped 8 bases, with 18 bases sitting between them. CDR3 residues: CASSLSIGQGSGTQYF. The DNA of the CDR3 is TGTGCCAGCAGTTTATCGATAGGACAAGGGTCTGGTACGCAGTATTTT.

Ten or more counts support this clonotype. The chain recombines TRBV20-1 with TRBJ2-3, with TRBD2 identical over 11 bases. This CDR3 spans 14 amino acids. Germline-derived CDR1 and CDR2 are DFQATT and SNEGSKA (reference sequence). V shed 3 bases and J 5 bases; nucleotides not matched to a gene: 4. CDR3 region: CSASTSGGGDTQYF. The CDR3 coding sequence is TGCAGTGCTAGCACTAGCGGGGGTGGAGATACGCAGTATTTT.

This clonotype was counted only a few times. This chain connects TRBV7-9 to TRBJ2-5; a weak D match, TRBD2 (5 bases). The germline gives CDR1 SEHNR, CDR2 FQNEAQ (reference sequence). V dropped 1 base and J dropped 0 bases, with 6 bases sitting between them. This CDR3 is 14 amino acids long. This CDR3 reads CASSLEGDQETQYF. In nucleotides, the CDR3 is TGTGCCAGCAGCTTAGAGGGAGACCAAGAGACCCAGTACTTC.

The V gene is TRBV5-1, the J gene TRBJ2-1; TRBD2 matches at 7 bases. The germline CDR1 and CDR2 sequences are SGHRS and YFSETQ. The ends lost 0 bases at V and 2 bases at J; junction bases unmatched: 2. The CDR3 is 15 amino acids. CDR3 in DNA: TGCGCCAGCAGCTTGGCCCGGGGGGCCTACAATGAGCAGTTCTTC. The encoded protein is CASSLARGAYNEQFF.

The chain joins TRBV4-2 to TRBJ2-3; unclear D gene. From germline, CDR1 is LGHNA and CDR2 YNFKEQ. The CDR3 runs 14 residues. The V and J ends lost 1 base and 4 bases respectively, with 9 bases between them. For the CDR3, the DNA is TGTGCCAGCAGCCAAGGGAGCTCCGCAGATACGCAGTATTTT. The encoded protein is CASSQGSSADTQYF.

The V call is TRBV27, the J call TRBJ2-5; the D gene is possibly TRBD1 (6 bases). The CDR3 has 19 amino acids. Germline V lookup: CDR1 MNHEY, CDR2 SMNVEV (reference sequence). Trimming took 8 bases from V and 2 from J, leaving 30 bases between them. The CDR3 is CASRQRVHHRDNFQETQYF. The DNA of the CDR3 is TGTGCCAGCCGCCAACGGGTCCACCACCGGGACAACTTTCAAGAGACCCAGTACTTC.

Only a few counts were recorded for this clonotype. V is TRBV13 and J is TRBJ2-3, with 9 nucleotides matching TRBD1. V was pared by 2 bases and J by 6 bases, with 6 bases of the junction left unmatched. The CDR3 totals 15 residues. Germline V CDR1 and CDR2: PRHDT, FYEKMQ (reference sequence). CDR3 nucleotides: TGTGCCAGCAGCTTATATACAGGGGGCAGGGATACGCAGTATTTT. This translates into CASSLYTGGRDTQYF. Together with reference TRBV13 and TRBJ2-3, the CDR3 gives the full variable domain: AAGVIQSPRHLIKEKRETATLKCYPIPRHDTVYWYQQGPGQDPQFLISFYEKMQSDKGSIPDRFSAQQFSDYHSELNMSSLELGDSALYFCASSLYTGGRDTQYFGPGTRLTVL.

In this sample, this clonotype turned up a few times. The rearrangement joins TRBV20-1 to TRBJ2-5; 7 nucleotides line up with TRBD2. J gave up 3 bases and V 3 bases, and 7 bases lay outside the gene matches. CDR3 size: 14 residues. Germline CDR1 reads DFQATT; CDR2 reads SNEGSKA (reference sequence). The CDR3 spells CSASPLAAKETQYF. The DNA for the CDR3 is TGCAGTGCTAGCCCCCTAGCGGCCAAAGAGACCCAGTACTTC.

This clonotype was counted many times. The chain joins TRBV3-1 to TRBJ1-1; TRBD1 might be the D (5 bases). The CDR3 contains 14 residues. Per germline, CDR1 LGHDT and CDR2 YNNKEL (reference sequence). V lost 1 base to trimming and J lost 0 bases, with 6 bases between them. Here the CDR3 reads CASSQAGLNTEAFF. CDR3 sequence (DNA): TGTGCCAGCAGCCAAGCGGGACTGAACACTGAAGCTTTCTTT.

The chain carries TRBV12-3 or TRBV12-4 and TRBJ2-1, with 7 bases that match TRBD2. V was pared by 9 bases and J by 2 bases, with 7 bases of the junction left unmatched. The CDR3 extends over 14 amino acids. Here the CDR3 DNA reads TGTGCCAGTAATAGGGAGGGGACCTACAATGAGCAGTTCTTC. Translating it yields CASNREGTYNEQFF.

This clonotype appeared a few times. The chain has TRBV12-3 or TRBV12-4 and TRBJ2-3; 9 bases match TRBD2. The CDR3 covers 16 residues. V gave up 3 bases and J gave up 1 base; unmatched junction bases: 5. The CDR3 region has the DNA TGTGCCAGCAGTTTCAAGGCGGGAGGGGGCACAGATACGCAGTATTTT. Encoded protein: CASSFKAGGGTDTQYF.

This sequence joins TRBV27 and TRBJ1-1; TRBD1 agrees at 7 bases. The CDR3 has 14 amino acids. CDR1 is MNHEY and CDR2 is SMNVEV in the germline V gene (reference sequence). Trimming removed 3 bases from V and 6 bases from J; junction bases left unmatched: 7. The CDR3 protein is CASSFARDSAEAFF. CDR3 DNA sequence: TGTGCCAGCAGTTTCGCCAGGGACAGCGCTGAAGCTTTCTTT.

There are many counts of this clonotype. This chain links TRBV5-1 with TRBJ2-2; D is possibly TRBD1 (5 bases). Between the trimmed V and J ends, which lost 0 bases and 5 bases, there was a span of 11 bases. This CDR3 has 15 residues. Germline CDR1 reads SGHRS; CDR2 reads YFSETQ. As DNA, the CDR3 is TGCGCCAGCAGCTTGGCAAGGGGTCGAACCGGGGAGCTGTTTTTT. Amino acids: CASSLARGRTGELFF.

This chain joins TRBV15 and TRBJ2-1; maybe TRBD1 (5 bases). CDR3 size: 12 residues. Germline V gene sequence: CDR1 LNHNV, CDR2 YYDKDF (reference sequence). The germline V and J ends were trimmed by 2 bases and 10 bases, with 9 bases remaining between them. This CDR3 reads CATSRPRQEQFF. As DNA, the CDR3 is TGTGCCACCAGCAGACCGAGACAGGAGCAGTTCTTC.

The chain links TRBV5-5 to TRBJ1-1; D gene uncertain. V gave up 3 bases and J gave up 7 bases, with 7 bases separating them. CDR1 and CDR2 (germline): SGHKS, YYEKEE (reference sequence). CDR3 length: 11 amino acids. The CDR3 sequence is CASSWAGEAFF. CDR3 in DNA: TGTGCCAGCAGCTGGGCGGGTGAAGCTTTCTTT.

This clonotype was seen more than once but under ten times. V is TRBV9 and J is TRBJ2-5; TRBD2 matches 12 bases. Germline trimming cut 0 bases from V and 5 bases from J; bases unmatched to any gene: 5. CDR1 is SGDLS and CDR2 is YYNGEE in the germline V gene. The length of the CDR3 is 16 residues. CDR3 region: CASSVELAGGGETQYF. The CDR3 coding sequence is TGTGCCAGCAGCGTAGAACTAGCGGGAGGAGGGGAGACCCAGTACTTC.

This clonotype was counted many times. This chain joins TRBV12-3 or TRBV12-4 and TRBJ2-3; 9 nucleotides agree with TRBD2. V was pared by 5 bases and J by 4 bases, with 13 bases of the junction left unmatched. This CDR3 comprises 17 residues. CDR3 in amino acids: CASSRMAGGLGPDTQYF. The CDR3, as DNA: TGTGCCAGCAGTCGGATGGCGGGAGGGCTTGGTCCAGATACGCAGTATTTT.

This clonotype has just a few counts. This chain uses TRBV4-2 with TRBJ2-6; a possible D gene is TRBD1 (7 bases). CDR3 length: 17 amino acids. Per the germline V gene, CDR1 is LGHNA and CDR2 is YNFKEQ. Deletions cut 2 bases from V and 2 bases from J, with 13 bases between. CDR3 residues: CASSQRGGGTGANVLTF. In nucleotides, the CDR3 is TGTGCCAGCAGCCAAAGAGGAGGGGGCACTGGGGCCAACGTCCTGACTTTC.

This clonotype was seen a handful of times. The chain is built from TRBV27 and TRBJ2-3; 7 bases line up with TRBD2. CDR1 and CDR2 from the germline V gene are MNHEY and SMNVEV (reference sequence). The V gene end was trimmed by 4 bases and the J gene end by 2 bases; junction bases not matched to a gene: 9. This CDR3 is built from 16 residues. CDR3 protein: CASSSGTTPYTDTQYF. The DNA of the CDR3 is TGTGCCAGCAGTTCCGGGACTACACCTTACACAGATACGCAGTATTTT.